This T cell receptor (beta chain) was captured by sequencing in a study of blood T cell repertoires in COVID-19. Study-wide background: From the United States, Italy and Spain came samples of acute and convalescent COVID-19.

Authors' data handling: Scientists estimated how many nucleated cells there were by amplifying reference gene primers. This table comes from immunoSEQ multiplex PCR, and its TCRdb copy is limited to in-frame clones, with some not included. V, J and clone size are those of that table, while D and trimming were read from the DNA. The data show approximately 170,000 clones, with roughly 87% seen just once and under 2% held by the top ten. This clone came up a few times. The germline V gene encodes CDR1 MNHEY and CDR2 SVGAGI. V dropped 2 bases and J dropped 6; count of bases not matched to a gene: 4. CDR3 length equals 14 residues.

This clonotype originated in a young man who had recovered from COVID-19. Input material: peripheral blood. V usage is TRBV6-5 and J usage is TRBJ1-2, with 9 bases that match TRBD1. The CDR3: CASSYGTGYDGYTF. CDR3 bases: TGTGCCAGCAGTTACGGGACAGGGTATGATGGCTACACCTTC.